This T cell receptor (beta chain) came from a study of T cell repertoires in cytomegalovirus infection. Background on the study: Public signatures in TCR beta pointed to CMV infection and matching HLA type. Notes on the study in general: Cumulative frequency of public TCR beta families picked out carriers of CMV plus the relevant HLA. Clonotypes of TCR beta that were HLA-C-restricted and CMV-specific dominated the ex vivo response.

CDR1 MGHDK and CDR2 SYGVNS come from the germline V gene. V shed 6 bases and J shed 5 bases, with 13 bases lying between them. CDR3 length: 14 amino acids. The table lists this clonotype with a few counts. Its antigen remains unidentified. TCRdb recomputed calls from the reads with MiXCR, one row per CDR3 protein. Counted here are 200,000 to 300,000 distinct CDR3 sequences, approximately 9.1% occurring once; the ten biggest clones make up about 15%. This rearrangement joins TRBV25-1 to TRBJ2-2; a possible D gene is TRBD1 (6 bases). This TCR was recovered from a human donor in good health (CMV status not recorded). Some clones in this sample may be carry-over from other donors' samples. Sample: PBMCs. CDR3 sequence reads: CASRGAGWTGELFF. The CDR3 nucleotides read TGTGCCAGCAGGGGGGCCGGTTGGACCGGGGAGCTGTTTTTT. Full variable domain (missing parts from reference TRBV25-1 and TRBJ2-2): EADIYQTPRYLVIGTGKKITLECSQTMGHDKMYWYQQDPGMELHLIHYSYGVNSTEKGDLSSESTVSRIRTEHFPLTLESARPSHTSQYLCASRGAGWTGELFFGEGSRLTVL.